This T cell receptor (beta chain) stems from a study of blood T cells in healthy people across ages. The donors, healthy Caucasians from Russia, were aged about 6 to 95. The use of a sample-barcoded 5' primer and a J-beta primer mix characterized a second PCR of 7 to 11 cycles. Each CDR3 protein gets one entry after TCRdb re-called the 5' RACE reads with MiXCR. The data show 800,000 to 950,000 distinct CDR3 sequences, around 49% seen once. The junction had 7 bases not matched to a gene; V was cut back by 7 bases and J by 0 bases. CDR3 length: 16 residues. The J gene is TRBJ2-3, the V gene TRBV12-3 or TRBV12-4; TRBD2 matches 10 bases. This TCR was recovered from a man aged 25 to 45 in good health. Specimen: blood. The CDR3 coding sequence is TGTGCCAGCATTTCTAGCGGGGGATATAGCACAGATACGCAGTATTTT. Encoded protein: CASISSGGYSTDTQYF.